These 13 T cell receptor beta chains came from one sample sequenced in a study of blood T cell repertoires in COVID-19. TCRdb's table, derived via immunoSEQ multiplex PCR, lists solely in-frame clones and lacks some. The sample consists of some 180,000 clones, 75% to 85% of them appearing once. The sequenced material came from peripheral blood. All receptors come from a woman in her thirties or forties with COVID-19, enrolled during active disease.

The rearrangement uses TRBV7-9 and TRBJ2-7, with 10 bases matching TRBD1. Germline CDR1 and CDR2: SEHNR and FQNEAQ (reference sequence). This CDR3 is built from 13 residues. The V and J ends lost 5 bases and 12 bases, in that order; junction bases with no gene match: 10. DNA of the CDR3: TGTGCCAGCAGCCCAAGGACAGGGGGGTCGTGGTACTTC. This encodes CASSPRTGGSWYF.

J is TRBJ1-1 and V is TRBV18; possibly TRBD1 for D (5 bases). With 5 bases removed from V and 2 bases from J, the gap between germline ends came to 9 bases. CDR1 is KGHSH, CDR2 LQKENI, per germline. The CDR3 length is 13 residues. The CDR3 bases are TGTGCCAGCTCATCCCAGGGAAACACTGAAGCTTTCTTT. Its translation: CASSSQGNTEAFF.

This chain links TRBV27 with TRBJ2-6, with 8 bases matching TRBD1. The CDR3 contains 16 residues. The V gene end was trimmed by 5 bases and the J gene end by 4 bases; junction bases not matched to a gene: 7. Germline assignment: CDR1 MNHEY and CDR2 SMNVEV (reference sequence). For the CDR3, the DNA is TGTGCCAGCAGTCGCCCACAGGGGGTCGGGGCCAACGTCCTGACTTTC. Amino acids: CASSRPQGVGANVLTF.

The chain employs TRBV2 and TRBJ1-6, with D perhaps matching TRBD1 (6 bases). The ends were cut back, 0 bases at V and 7 bases at J, with 13 bases in the middle. The CDR3 sequence is 16 residues long. Germline V gene data show CDR1 as SNHLY and CDR2 as FYNNEI. DNA of the CDR3: TGTGCCAGCAGTGAAGCGGGTCAGGGGAAAAATTCACCCCTCCACTTT. Encoded protein: CASSEAGQGKNSPLHF.

The CDR3 here is CASSPGLGTGRSYEQYF. CDR3 nucleotides: TGTGCCAGCAGCCCCGGTTTAGGGACAGGGAGAAGCTACGAGCAGTACTTC. The gene calls are TRBV7-7 and TRBJ2-7, with 9 bases that match TRBD1. V was pared by 5 bases and J by 3 bases, with 14 bases of the junction left unmatched. The germline V gene encodes CDR1 SSHAT and CDR2 FNYEAQ (reference sequence). CDR3 length equals 17 residues.

The chain uses TRBV19 and TRBJ1-5; 10 nucleotides match TRBD1. CDR1 is LNHDA and CDR2 is SQIVND in the germline V gene (reference sequence). There are 14 residues in the CDR3. The J segment lost 6 bases and the V segment lost 5 bases, leaving 4 bases of the junction unmatched. CDR3 sequence (DNA): TGTGCCAGTAGTTCGGGACAGGGGATTCAGCCCCAGCATTTT. Its translation: CASSSGQGIQPQHF.

The rearrangement uses TRBV6-1 and TRBJ1-2; D ambiguous. V was shortened by 1 base and J by 4 bases, with 13 bases between the two germline ends. This CDR3 comprises 15 residues. The V gene's germline CDR1 is MNHNS and CDR2 SASEGT. CDR3 sequence reads: CASSEGAELTYGYTF. The DNA of the CDR3 is TGTGCCAGCAGTGAAGGGGCAGAACTTACCTATGGCTACACCTTC.

This clone was picked up a small number of times. The chain recombines TRBV15 with TRBJ2-7; D unresolved. The CDR3 has 15 amino acids. Germline-derived CDR1 and CDR2 are LNHNV and YYDKDF (reference sequence). V was clipped by 1 base and J by 1 base, with 11 bases between them. The CDR3 loop reads CATSRGVATSYEQYF. For the CDR3, the DNA is TGTGCCACCAGCAGAGGGGTAGCTACGTCCTACGAGCAGTACTTC.

This chain links TRBV6-5 with TRBJ2-7; maybe TRBD1 (5 bases). This CDR3 has 14 residues. From germline, CDR1 is MNHEY and CDR2 SVGAGI. The V gene lost 8 bases and the J gene lost 3 bases, with 17 bases spanning the gap. CDR3 nucleotides: TGTGCCAGCGGTAGGTCAGGGATAAACTACGAGCAGTACTTC. Its translation is CASGRSGINYEQYF.

In the case of this clone: At one boundary the junction diverges from the germline segment, which might be a read error. The V gene is TRBV20-1, the J gene TRBJ1-6; D gene ambiguous. The CDR3 has 11 amino acids. The germline gives CDR1 DFQATT, CDR2 SNEGSKA (reference sequence). In nucleotides, the CDR3 is TGCAGTGCTAGTGAACGGGATGGAGGCAACTTT. Protein: CSASERDGGNF.

This chain links TRBV30 with TRBJ1-6; D unresolved. The CDR3 covers 13 residues. V was clipped by 3 bases and J by 5 bases, with 8 bases between them. Germline V gene sequence: CDR1 GTSNPN, CDR2 SVGIG (reference sequence). CDR3 region: CAWRVANNSPLHF. In DNA form, the CDR3 reads TGTGCCTGGAGGGTAGCAAATAATTCACCCCTCCACTTT.

CDR3 loop: CASSLGVVEQYF. As DNA, the CDR3 is TGTGCCAGCAGCTTAGGAGTCGTCGAGCAGTACTTC. V and J are TRBV11-2 and TRBJ2-7; D gene ambiguous. This CDR3 has 12 residues. Germline CDR1 and CDR2: SGHAT and FQNNGV. V was trimmed by 1 base and J by 6 bases, leaving 7 bases between them.

CDR3 residues: CASSPRTSGGNTDTQYF. The CDR3, as DNA: TGTGCCAGCTCACCACGGACTAGCGGGGGGAACACAGATACGCAGTATTTT. This chain uses TRBV18 with TRBJ2-3; 14 bases are shared with TRBD2. Germline V lookup: CDR1 KGHSH, CDR2 LQKENI. Trimming took 1 base from V and 2 from J; bases not matched to a gene: 2. This CDR3 comprises 17 residues. Full variable domain (outside the CDR3, taken from reference TRBV18 and TRBJ2-3): NAGVMQNPRHLVRRRGQEARLRCSPMKGHSHVYWYRQLPEEGLKFMVYLQKENIIDESGMPKERFSAEFPKEGPSILRIQQVVRGDSAAYFCASSPRTSGGNTDTQYFGPGTRLTVL.